This T cell receptor (beta chain) comes out of a study of graft-versus-host responses after intestinal transplantation (dated by TCRdb to 2020 to 2023). Looking at the study overall: The transplants that recipients got were multivisceral, liver-intestinal, or isolated intestinal. Anti-thymocyte globulin induction was given to all recipients, followed by maintenance tacrolimus and steroids for approximately three years. After intestinal transplantation, graft-versus-host and host-versus-graft alloreactive T cell clones were followed in the graft, circulation and bone marrow using bulk TCR-beta CDR3 sequencing. Alloreactive clones were identified by sequencing pre-transplant mixed lymphocyte reaction products and comparing these products with unstimulated pre-transplant donor and recipient T cells. The cohort enrolled 20 to 30 intestinal transplant recipients, one of whom was a retransplant, and a few patients without pretransplant specimens were excluded. Donor T cell macrochimerism was defined as a peak of at least 4% donor T cells among recipient peripheral blood mononuclear cells. Rather than going through the commercial service, samples from a few later patients were sequenced in-house on an Illumina MiSeq and processed with MiXCR.

The library was obtained by the immunoSEQ multiplex PCR assay. For most patients, genomic DNA was isolated with the Qiagen DNeasy Blood and Tissue Kit and shipped frozen to Adaptive Biotechnologies for TCR sequencing. For most patients, high-throughput TCR-beta CDR3 sequencing of genomic DNA was performed by Adaptive Biotechnologies. Turning to the authors' computational methods: Adaptive's ImmunoSEQ software supplied the TCR sequencing data for around 19 patients, while MiXCR and VDJtools were used to process three other patients. To correct CD4 versus CD8 sorting errors, sequences present in both subsets at a frequency ratio below 5:1 were removed. CDR3 nucleotide sequences shared by donor and recipient were removed because the origin of these sequences could not be assigned. At least 2-fold expansion over unstimulated cells and a minimum CFSE-low frequency of 0.002% (template counts) or 0.001% (read counts) were required for clones to be classified as alloreactive. Mappable clones were those detected in sequenced pre-transplant spleen, lymph node, or MLR CFSE-low populations of the donor or recipient. Cumulative frequency of alloreactive clones was calculated as a percentage of all sequences weighted by copy number. Imported from immuneACCESS, the table was reduced by TCRdb to in-frame sequences with V and J called. These copies leave out some clones; in studies compared against another copy, an unresolved V gene accounts for under half, and the cause of the remainder is not known. From that table come the V and J calls and clone size; the DNA was used to work out D and trimming. The sample yields about 98,000 clones; roughly four fifths were counted once. About a sixth of the sample rests with the top ten.

Paper-wide results and their limitations: Patients with donor T cell macrochimerism had high GvH to HvG T cell clonal ratios in their allografts. GvH clones were found in recipient bone marrow, and some of the GvH clones appeared earlier in ileal mucosa or blood, which is consistent with an intestinal mucosal origin. Peak levels of circulating GvH clones were associated with declines in HvG clones early after transplant. The relatively low number and heterogeneity of intestinal transplant patients limited the conclusions.

As concerns this clone: It lacks a known antigen. Base qualities were left out, and no much larger clone turns up one base away.

What this sample's time point label stands for: cells obtained before transplantation from donor or recipient. CD3+CD4+ and CD3+CD8+ populations were FACS-sorted from unstimulated pre-transplant donor and recipient cells taken from spleen or lymph nodes. Trimming takes 0 bases off V and 3 bases off J; junction bases not matched to a gene: 3. From its cysteine to its phenylalanine, the CDR3 spans 16 amino acids. Only the CDR3 portion is preserved as DNA: 48 bases, with reading frame beginning at the first base. The germline V gene sets CDR1 to MNHEY and CDR2 to SVGAGI. The sequences come from unstimulated CD8+ T cells sorted from spleen or lymph node cells, collected before intestinal transplant. The sequence was collected from a human donor who received an intestinal transplant. In this chain, TRBV6-5 is recombined with TRBJ2-1, and TRBD2 matches 9 of the central bases. The DNA is TGTGCCAGCAGTTACTCGGGTAGCGGGGGCTACAATGAGCAGTTCTTC. Its protein is CASSYSGSGGYNEQFF.